A single T cell receptor beta chain is shown here with its context. The data belong to a study of cytomegalovirus exposure and HLA in healthy donors. Germline CDR1 is SNHLY and CDR2 is FYNNEI. The CDR3 totals 15 residues. Trimming removed 6 bases from V and 3 bases from J, with 15 bases in between. The study ran its PCR with 60 Vbeta and 13 Jbeta primers. Assay used: immunoSEQ multiplex PCR; TCRdb lists only in-frame clones, some missing. The sample yields around 140,000 clones, roughly 78% seen once. Sequencing was carried out using PBMCs. The sequence was collected from a man aged 50-59 years in good health and CMV-seropositive. The V call is TRBV2, the J call TRBJ2-1, with TRBD1 as a possible D gene (6 bases). This CDR3 reads CASSDRTRSYNEQFF. The CDR3 nucleotides read TGTGCCAGCAGCGACAGGACCAGGAGCTACAATGAGCAGTTCTTC.